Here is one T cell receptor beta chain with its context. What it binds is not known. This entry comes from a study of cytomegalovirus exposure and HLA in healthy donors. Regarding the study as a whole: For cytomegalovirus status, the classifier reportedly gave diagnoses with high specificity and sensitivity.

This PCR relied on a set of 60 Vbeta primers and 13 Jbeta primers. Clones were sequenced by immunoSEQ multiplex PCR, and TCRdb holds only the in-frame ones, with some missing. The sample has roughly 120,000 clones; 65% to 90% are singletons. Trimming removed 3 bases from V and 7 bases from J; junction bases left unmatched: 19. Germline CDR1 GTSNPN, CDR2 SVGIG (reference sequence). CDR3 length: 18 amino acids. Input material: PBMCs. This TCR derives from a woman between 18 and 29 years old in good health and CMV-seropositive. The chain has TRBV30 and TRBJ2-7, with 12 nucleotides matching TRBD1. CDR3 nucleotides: TGTGCCTGGAGCCCGAAACCGGGACAGGGGGCGTCTTACGGGGAGCAGTACTTC. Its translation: CAWSPKPGQGASYGEQYF.